The following is a T cell receptor (beta chain) sequence with its context. The data were taken from a study of technical replicates of blood from a handful of donors. The data were produced by immunoSEQ multiplex PCR, yet TCRdb's version contains in-frame clones alone and is incomplete. The sample consists of about 16,000 clones, approximately 90% of them appearing once. The CDR3 spans 19 residues. Germline V gives CDR1 SGHDT, CDR2 YYEEEE. V was pared by 0 bases and J by 3 bases, with 12 bases of the junction left unmatched. This clonotype was obtained from a human donor in good health. The sample consisted of PBMCs. J is TRBJ2-3 and V is TRBV5-6, with 11 nucleotides matching TRBD2. The CDR3 loop reads CASSLAASGRPSGTDTQYF. The CDR3 DNA reads TGTGCCAGCAGCTTGGCGGCTAGCGGGAGGCCAAGTGGTACAGATACGCAGTATTTT.